The clone carrying this T cell receptor (beta chain) was seen a handful of times. The sample is drawn from a study of cytomegalovirus exposure and HLA in healthy donors. Germline V gene lookup returns CDR1 SGDLS and CDR2 YYNGEE. The V end was cut by 3 bases, the J end by 2 bases, with 16 bases between. This CDR3 comprises 16 residues. The study ran its PCR with 60 Vbeta and 13 Jbeta primers. Profiled with immunoSEQ multiplex PCR; TCRdb holds only in-frame clones, not every one. This table has hundreds of thousands of clones, 85% to 90% appearing once. The V gene is TRBV9, the J gene TRBJ2-3; no clear D. Sequencing was performed on PBMCs. This sequence originates from a woman aged 18-30 years in good health and CMV-seronegative. The CDR3: CASSGPLSKTTDTQYF. Written as DNA, the CDR3 is TGTGCCAGCAGCGGCCCCTTATCTAAAACCACAGATACGCAGTATTTT.